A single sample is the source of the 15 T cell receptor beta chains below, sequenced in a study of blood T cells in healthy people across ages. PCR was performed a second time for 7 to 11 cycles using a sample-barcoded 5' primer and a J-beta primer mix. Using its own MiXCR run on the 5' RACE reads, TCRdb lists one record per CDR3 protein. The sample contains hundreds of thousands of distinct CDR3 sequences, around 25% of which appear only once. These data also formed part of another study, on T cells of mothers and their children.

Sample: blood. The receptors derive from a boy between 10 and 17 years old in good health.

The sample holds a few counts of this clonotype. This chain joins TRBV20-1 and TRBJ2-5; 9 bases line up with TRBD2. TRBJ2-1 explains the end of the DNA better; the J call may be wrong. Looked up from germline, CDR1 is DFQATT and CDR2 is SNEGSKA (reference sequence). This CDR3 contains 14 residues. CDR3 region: CSAPSGGRGYEQFF. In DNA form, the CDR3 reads TGCAGTGCTCCGAGTGGCGGGAGGGGGTATGAGCAGTTCTTC.

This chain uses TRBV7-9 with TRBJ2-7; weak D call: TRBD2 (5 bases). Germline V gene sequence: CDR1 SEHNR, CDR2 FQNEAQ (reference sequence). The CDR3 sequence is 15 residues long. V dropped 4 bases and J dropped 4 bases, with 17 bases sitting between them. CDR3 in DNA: TGTGCCAGCAGCTCGCCGTGGACTCCTTCGTACGAGCAGTACTTC. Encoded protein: CASSSPWTPSYEQYF.

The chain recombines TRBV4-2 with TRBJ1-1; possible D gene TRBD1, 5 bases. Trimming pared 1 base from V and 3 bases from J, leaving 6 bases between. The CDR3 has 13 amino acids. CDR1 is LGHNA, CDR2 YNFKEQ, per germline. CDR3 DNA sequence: TGTGCCAGCAGCCAAGGACAGCACACTGAAGCTTTCTTT. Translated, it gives CASSQGQHTEAFF.

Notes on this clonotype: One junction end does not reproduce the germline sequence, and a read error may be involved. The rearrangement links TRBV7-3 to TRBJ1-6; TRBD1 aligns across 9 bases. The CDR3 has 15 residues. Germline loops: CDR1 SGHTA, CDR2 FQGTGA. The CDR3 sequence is CAGSLGTGLRSPLHF. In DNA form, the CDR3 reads TGTGCCGGCAGCTTAGGGACAGGGTTACGGTCACCCCTCCACTTT.

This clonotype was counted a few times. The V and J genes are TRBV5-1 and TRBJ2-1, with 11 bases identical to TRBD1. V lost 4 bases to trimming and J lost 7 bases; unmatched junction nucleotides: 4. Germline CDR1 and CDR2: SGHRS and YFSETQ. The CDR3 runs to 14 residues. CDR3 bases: TGCGCCAGCAGCCTCTGGGACAGGGGGAATGAGCAGTTCTTC. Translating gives CASSLWDRGNEQFF.

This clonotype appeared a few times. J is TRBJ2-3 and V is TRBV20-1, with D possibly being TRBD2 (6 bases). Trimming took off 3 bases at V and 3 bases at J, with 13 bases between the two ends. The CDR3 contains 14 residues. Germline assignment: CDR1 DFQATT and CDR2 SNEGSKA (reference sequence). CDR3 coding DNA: TGCAGTGCTAGGTCAGGGCTAGCGACAGATACGCAGTATTTT. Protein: CSARSGLATDTQYF.

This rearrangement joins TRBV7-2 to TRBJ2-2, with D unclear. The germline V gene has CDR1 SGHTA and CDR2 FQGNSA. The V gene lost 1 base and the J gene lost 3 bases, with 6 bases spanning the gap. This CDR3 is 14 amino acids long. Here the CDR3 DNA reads TGTGCCAGCAGCTTAGAAGGATACACCGGGGAGCTGTTTTTT. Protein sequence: CASSLEGYTGELFF.

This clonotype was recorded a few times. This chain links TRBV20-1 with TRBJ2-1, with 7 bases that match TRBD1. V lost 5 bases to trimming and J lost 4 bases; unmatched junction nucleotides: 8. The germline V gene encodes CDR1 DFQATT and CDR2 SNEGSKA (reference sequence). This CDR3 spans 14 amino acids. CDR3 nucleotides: TGCAGTGCTGGCTGGGGACAGCTGTACAATGAGCAGTTCTTC. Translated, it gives CSAGWGQLYNEQFF.

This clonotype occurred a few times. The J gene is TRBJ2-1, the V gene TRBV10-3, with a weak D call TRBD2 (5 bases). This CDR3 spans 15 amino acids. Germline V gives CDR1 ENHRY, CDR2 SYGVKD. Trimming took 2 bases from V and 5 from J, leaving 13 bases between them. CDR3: CAISERREGNNEQFF. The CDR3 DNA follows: TGTGCCATCAGTGAGCGTCGTGAGGGAAACAATGAGCAGTTCTTC.

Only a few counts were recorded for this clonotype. In nucleotides, the CDR3 is TGTGCCAGCAGCATACGCCCTTCATCCAATAATTCACCCCTCCACTTT. Its protein is CASSIRPSSNNSPLHF. V is TRBV7-2 and J is TRBJ1-6; D call uncertain. CDR1 is SGHTA, CDR2 FQGNSA, per germline. The ends were cut back, 5 bases at V and 5 bases at J, with 16 bases in the middle. The CDR3 runs 16 residues.

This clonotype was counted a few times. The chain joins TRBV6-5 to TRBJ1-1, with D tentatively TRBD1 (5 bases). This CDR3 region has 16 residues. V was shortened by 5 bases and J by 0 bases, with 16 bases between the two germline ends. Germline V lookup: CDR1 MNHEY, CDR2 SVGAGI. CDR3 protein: CASSPPGTFMNTEAFF. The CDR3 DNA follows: TGTGCCAGCAGTCCACCAGGGACGTTCATGAACACTGAAGCTTTCTTT.

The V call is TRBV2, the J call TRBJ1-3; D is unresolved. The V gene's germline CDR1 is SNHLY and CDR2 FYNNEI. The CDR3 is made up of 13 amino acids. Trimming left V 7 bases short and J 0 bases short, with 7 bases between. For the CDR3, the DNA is TGTGCCAGCAATCCCAACTCTGGAAACACCATATATTTT. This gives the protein CASNPNSGNTIYF.

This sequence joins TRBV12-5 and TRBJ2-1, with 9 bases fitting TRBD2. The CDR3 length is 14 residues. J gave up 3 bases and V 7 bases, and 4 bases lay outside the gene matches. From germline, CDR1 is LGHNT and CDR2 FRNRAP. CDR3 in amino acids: CASAQRGDYNEQFF. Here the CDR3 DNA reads TGTGCTAGTGCGCAGCGGGGGGACTACAATGAGCAGTTCTTC.

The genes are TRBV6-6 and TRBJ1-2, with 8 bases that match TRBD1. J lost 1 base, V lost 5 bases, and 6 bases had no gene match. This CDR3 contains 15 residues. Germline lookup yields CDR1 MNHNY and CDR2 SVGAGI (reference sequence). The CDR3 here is CASSVPGQDNYGYTF. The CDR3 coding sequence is TGTGCCAGCAGTGTCCCGGGACAGGATAACTATGGCTACACCTTC.

CDR3 coding DNA: TGTGCCAGCAGCGTAGCGGAGAATACGCAGTATTTT. Translation: CASSVAENTQYF. V and J are TRBV9 and TRBJ2-3; D remains ambiguous. CDR3 length: 12 amino acids. V lost 0 bases and J lost 7, with 6 bases in between. The germline V gene encodes CDR1 SGDLS and CDR2 YYNGEE.